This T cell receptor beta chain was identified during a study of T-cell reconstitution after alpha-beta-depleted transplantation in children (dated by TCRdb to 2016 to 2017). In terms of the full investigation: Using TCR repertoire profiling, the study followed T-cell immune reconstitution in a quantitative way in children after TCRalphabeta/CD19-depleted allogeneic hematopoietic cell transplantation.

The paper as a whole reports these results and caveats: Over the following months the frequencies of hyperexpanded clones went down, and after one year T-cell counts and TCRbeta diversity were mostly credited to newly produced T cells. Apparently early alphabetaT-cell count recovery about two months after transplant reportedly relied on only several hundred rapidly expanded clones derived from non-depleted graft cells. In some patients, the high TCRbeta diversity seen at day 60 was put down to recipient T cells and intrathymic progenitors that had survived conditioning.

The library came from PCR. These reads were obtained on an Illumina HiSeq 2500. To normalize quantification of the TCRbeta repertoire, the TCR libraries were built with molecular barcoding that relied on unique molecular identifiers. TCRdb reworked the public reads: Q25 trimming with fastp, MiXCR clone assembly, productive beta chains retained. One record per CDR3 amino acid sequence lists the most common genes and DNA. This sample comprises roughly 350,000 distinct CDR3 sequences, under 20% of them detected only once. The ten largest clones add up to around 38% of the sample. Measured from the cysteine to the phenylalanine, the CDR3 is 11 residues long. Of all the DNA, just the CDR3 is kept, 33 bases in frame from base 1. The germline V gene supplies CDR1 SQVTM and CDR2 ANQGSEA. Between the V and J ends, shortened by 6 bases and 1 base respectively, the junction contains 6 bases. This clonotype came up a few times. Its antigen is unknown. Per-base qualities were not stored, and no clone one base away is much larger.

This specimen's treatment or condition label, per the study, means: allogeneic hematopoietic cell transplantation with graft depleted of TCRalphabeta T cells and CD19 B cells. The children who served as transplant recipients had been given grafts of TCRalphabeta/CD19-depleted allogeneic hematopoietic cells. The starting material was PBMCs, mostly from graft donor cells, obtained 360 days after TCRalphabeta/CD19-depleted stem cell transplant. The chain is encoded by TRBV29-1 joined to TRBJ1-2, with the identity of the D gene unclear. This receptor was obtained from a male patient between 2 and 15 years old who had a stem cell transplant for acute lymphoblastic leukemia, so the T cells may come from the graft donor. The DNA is TGCAGCGTGGGGTATAACTATGGCTACACCTTC. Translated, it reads CSVGYNYGYTF.